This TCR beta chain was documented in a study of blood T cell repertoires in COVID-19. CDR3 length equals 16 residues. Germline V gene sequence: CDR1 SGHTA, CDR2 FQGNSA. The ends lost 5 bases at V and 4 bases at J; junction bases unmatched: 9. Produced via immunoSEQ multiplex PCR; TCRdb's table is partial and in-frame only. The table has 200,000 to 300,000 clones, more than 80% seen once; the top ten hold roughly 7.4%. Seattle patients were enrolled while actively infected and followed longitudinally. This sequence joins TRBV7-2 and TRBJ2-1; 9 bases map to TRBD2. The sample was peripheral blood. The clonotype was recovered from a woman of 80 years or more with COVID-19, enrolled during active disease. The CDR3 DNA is TGTGCCAGCAGCCTTACAGGGACTAGCCGATACAATGAGCAGTTCTTC. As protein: CASSLTGTSRYNEQFF. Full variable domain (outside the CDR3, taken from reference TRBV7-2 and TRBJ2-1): GAGVSQSPSNKVTEKGKDVELRCDPISGHTALYWYRQSLGQGLEFLIYFQGNSAPDKSGLPSDRFSAERTGGSVSTLTIQRTQQEDSAVYLCASSLTGTSRYNEQFFGPGTRLTVL.